The T cell receptor beta chain under discussion was sequenced for a study of blood T cell repertoires in COVID-19. Across the study: From T cells, B-cell-depleted T cells, or PBMCs came the material, which was cDNA or gDNA.

Followed over time, Seattle patients had been enrolled while infection was active. The V gene's germline CDR1 is SGDLS and CDR2 YYNGEE. CDR3 size: 15 residues. V was cut by 3 bases and J by 5 bases, with 17 bases left in between. Libraries were prepared by immunoSEQ multiplex PCR; TCRdb keeps only in-frame clonotypes and omits some of them. This table has about 230,000 clones, under 90% appearing once. V gene TRBV9 combines with J gene TRBJ1-2; D possibly corresponds to TRBD1 (5 bases). This clonotype originated in a man in his fifties or sixties with COVID-19, enrolled during active disease. Sequenced: peripheral blood. CDR3 residues: CASSAPPPGGYGYTF. CDR3 nucleotides: TGTGCCAGCAGCGCCCCCCCTCCGGGGGGGTATGGCTACACCTTC.